The clone carrying this TCR beta chain was seen more than once but under ten times. The antigen is undetermined. The sample originates from a study of vaccination and CD4 T cells after COVID-19. Study-wide context: Overlapping spike peptides of SARS-CoV-2, HCoV-NL63, HCoV-OC43 and HCoV-229E were used, and cells were stimulated with them. For control cultures, the treatment was a CEFX pool, an HIV-1 Nef pool, or no peptide.

CDR1 is MNHNS and CDR2 is SASEGT in the germline V gene. CDR3 length: 13 amino acids. Trimming took off 4 bases at V and 0 bases at J, with 6 bases between the two ends. The Oncomine TCR Beta short-read assay was what sequenced the DNA obtained from cultured CD4+ T cells. Extraction of genomic DNA was performed on cultured CD4+ T cells. TCRdb reprocessed the PCR reads via MiXCR and lists one record per CDR3 protein. The sample has roughly 12,000 distinct CDR3 sequences, around 55% seen once. Study-level findings and limits: Median numbers of SARS-CoV-2-reactive clonotypes increased from 21 to 38 (not a significant change).

As to treatment: approximately 9-day PBMC culture with coronavirus spike peptide pools or control peptides (ViraFEST assay). The chain combines TRBV6-1 with TRBJ1-1; no reliable D call. This sequence originates from a human donor who had recovered from COVID-19. Sequencing was carried out using CD4+ T cells from blood, cultured in vitro. DNA for the CDR3: TGTGCCAGCAGTGTTTCCATGAACACTGAAGCTTTCTTT. Translation gives CASSVSMNTEAFF.